A selection of T cell receptor beta chains follows, all from one sample in a study of neurological immune-mediated disorders. A single record per CDR3 protein comes from TCRdb applying MiXCR to the 5' RACE reads. The profile shows under 40,000 distinct CDR3 sequences, 6% to 8.5% of them singletons. Material for sequencing was PBMCs. The origin of the receptors is a woman aged 40 to 50 in good health. CDR3s include the opening cysteine and the closing phenylalanine or tryptophan. Each record gives: J gene, clone size, V gene, D gene, CDR3 protein, CDR3 DNA. A D gene is named only where the DNA matches it firmly. Expanded clones are given a class, and other clones once, few, many or no size at all.

J: TRBJ1-1; size: many; V: TRBV5-1; D: NA; CDR3: CASSLRVGVTEAFF; DNA: TGCGCCAGCAGCTTAAGGGTTGGGGTCACTGAAGCTTTCTTT
J: TRBJ2-7; size: many; V: TRBV5-5; D: NA; CDR3: CASSPTRRRPPSYEQYF; DNA: TGTGCCAGCAGCCCCACACGAAGGCGCCCACCTTCCTACGAGCAGTACTTC
J: TRBJ2-7; size: NA; V: TRBV7-9; D: NA; CDR3: CASSPKTVHYEQYF; DNA: TGTGCCAGCAGCCCAAAAACGGTCCACTACGAGCAGTACTTC
J: TRBJ2-1; size: NA; V: TRBV7-3; D: TRBD2; CDR3: CASNPPTDGGTEQFF; DNA: TGTGCCAGCAATCCCCCCACGGACGGGGGGACTGAGCAGTTCTTC
J: TRBJ2-7; size: many; V: TRBV7-9; D: NA; CDR3: CASSLGGPPYEQYF; DNA: TGTGCCAGCAGCTTAGGGGGGCCCCCCTACGAGCAGTACTTC
J: TRBJ2-1; size: many; V: TRBV7-7; D: NA; CDR3: CASSLHLNPPYNEQFF; DNA: TGTGCTAGCAGCTTACATCTGAATCCACCCTACAATGAGCAGTTCTTC
J: TRBJ1-1; size: many; V: TRBV5-6; D: NA; CDR3: CASSLVRQGGLFF; DNA: TGTGCCAGCAGCTTGGTTCGGCAGGGAGGGCTCTTTTTT
J: TRBJ2-5; size: many; V: TRBV12-3/TRBV12-4; D: NA; CDR3: CASSFLWGETQYF; DNA: TGTGCCAGCAGTTTTCTCTGGGGAGAGACCCAGTACTTC
J: TRBJ2-3; size: many; V: TRBV5-1; D: NA; CDR3: CASSSVLDTQYF; DNA: TGCGCCAGCAGCTCCGTATTAGATACGCAGTATTTT
J: TRBJ1-2; size: many; V: TRBV7-2; D: TRBD1; CDR3: CASSLVGIQGVHYGYTF; DNA: TGTGCCAGCAGCTTAGTTGGGATACAGGGGGTACACTATGGCTACACCTTC
J: TRBJ2-1; size: many; V: TRBV18; D: NA; CDR3: CASSPKGHEQFF; DNA: TGTGCCAGCTCACCAAAGGGCCATGAGCAGTTCTTC
J: TRBJ2-5; size: many; V: TRBV5-1; D: NA; CDR3: CASSFTPQETQYF; DNA: TGCGCCAGCAGCTTTACCCCACAAGAGACCCAGTACTTC
J: TRBJ2-2; size: NA; V: TRBV20-1; D: TRBD2; CDR3: CSARAPASGGSNTRELFF; DNA: TGCAGTGCTAGAGCTCCGGCTAGCGGGGGGTCGAACACAAGGGAGCTGTTTTTT
J: TRBJ1-6; size: many; V: TRBV6-5; D: NA; CDR3: CASSYNRDGLPPLHF; DNA: TGTGCCAGCAGTTACAATAGGGACGGTTTACCACCCCTCCACTTT
J: TRBJ2-5; size: many; V: TRBV14; D: NA; CDR3: CASSQGRRPLSSETQYF; DNA: TGTGCCAGCAGCCAAGGAAGGAGACCACTAAGCTCGGAGACCCAGTACTTC
J: TRBJ2-5; size: many; V: TRBV5-1; D: NA; CDR3: CASSFEGLGIETQYF; DNA: TGCGCCAGCAGCTTTGAGGGGTTGGGCATCGAGACCCAGTACTTC
J: TRBJ1-5; size: NA; V: TRBV27; D: NA; CDR3: CASSFRGDGQPQHF; DNA: TGTGCCAGCAGTTTTAGGGGGGATGGCCAGCCCCAGCATTTT
J: TRBJ1-1; size: many; V: TRBV11-1; D: NA; CDR3: CASSFGRTNTDYFF; DNA: TGTGCCAGCAGCTTTGGACGAACGAACACTGATTACTTCTTT
J: TRBJ1-5; size: many; V: TRBV4-1; D: TRBD1; CDR3: CASSQGTGINQPQHF; DNA: TGCGCCAGCAGCCAGGGGACAGGGATCAATCAGCCCCAGCATTTT
J: TRBJ1-3; size: many; V: TRBV5-1; D: NA; CDR3: CASRASYSGNTIYF; DNA: TGCGCCAGCAGGGCCTCCTACTCTGGAAACACCATATATTTT
J: TRBJ2-2; size: many; V: TRBV9; D: NA; CDR3: CASSGAGKWELFF; DNA: TGTGCCAGCAGCGGCGCGGGAAAATGGGAGCTGTTTTTT
J: TRBJ1-2; size: many; V: TRBV20-1; D: NA; CDR3: CSAPQGYGYTF; DNA: TGCAGTGCCCCCCAGGGCTATGGCTACACCTTC
J: TRBJ1-3; size: many; V: TRBV10-2; D: NA; CDR3: CASSESHSGNTIYF; DNA: TGCGCCAGCAGTGAATCTCACTCTGGAAACACCATATATTTT
J: TRBJ1-6; size: many; V: TRBV28; D: NA; CDR3: CASSLWGHSERSPLHF; DNA: TGTGCCAGCAGTTTATGGGGACATTCGGAGAGATCACCCCTCCACTTT
J: TRBJ1-3; size: NA; V: TRBV4-1; D: NA; CDR3: CASSQDSEVFSVNTIYF; DNA: TGCGCCAGCAGTCAAGATTCGGAGGTCTTCTCTGTAAACACCATATATTTT
J: TRBJ1-2; size: many; V: TRBV3-1; D: NA; CDR3: CASSQDQTNYGYTF; DNA: TGTGCCAGCAGCCAAGATCAAACAAACTATGGCTACACCTTC
J: TRBJ1-5; size: many; V: TRBV20-1; D: NA; CDR3: CSARERASQPQHF; DNA: TGCAGTGCTAGAGAGAGGGCGAGCCAGCCCCAGCATTTT
J: TRBJ2-1; size: many; V: TRBV5-1; D: NA; CDR3: CASSFGTHNEQFF; DNA: TGCGCCAGCAGCTTCGGGACACACAATGAGCAGTTCTTC